The 25 T cell receptor beta chains reported below all come from one sample, sequenced in a study of cytomegalovirus exposure and HLA in healthy donors. Both 60 Vbeta primers and 13 Jbeta primers went into the PCR. Clones were read by immunoSEQ multiplex PCR, and TCRdb kept only the in-frame ones, dropping some. The sample consists of over 100,000 clones, about 76% of them appearing once. The sample taken for sequencing was PBMCs. The receptors shown here come from a man aged 40-50 years in good health and CMV-seronegative.

This clone was found a few times. This rearrangement joins TRBV29-1 to TRBJ2-5; the match to TRBD2 covers 8 bases. Losses at the gene ends were 6 bases for V and 4 bases for J; bases not matched to a gene: 4. Per the germline V gene, CDR1 is SQVTM and CDR2 is ANQGSEA. The CDR3 is 12 amino acids. This CDR3 reads CSVERGLETQYF. CDR3 sequence (DNA): TGCAGCGTCGAGCGGGGGTTAGAGACCCAGTACTTC.

The CDR3 DNA follows: TGTGCCAGCAGTCACACGGGGGACACTGAAGCTTTCTTT. Its protein product is CASSHTGDTEAFF. This chain uses TRBV6-5 with TRBJ1-1; a weak D match, TRBD1 (5 bases). Germline values: CDR1 MNHEY, CDR2 SVGAGI. V was trimmed by 5 bases and J by 3 bases, leaving 10 bases between them. This CDR3 is built from 13 residues.

The J gene is TRBJ2-7, the V gene TRBV7-2; 7 bases are a match to TRBD1. CDR3 size: 15 residues. Losses at the gene ends were 5 bases for V and 7 bases for J; bases not matched to a gene: 14. Germline V gene lookup returns CDR1 SGHTA and CDR2 FQGNSA. In nucleotides, the CDR3 is TGTGCCAGCAGCCCACGGACAGGTGGATTTCAGGAGCAGTACTTC. Amino acid sequence: CASSPRTGGFQEQYF.

As to this clone: A single base separates this from a much larger clone, so it may be a read error. This chain connects TRBV29-1 to TRBJ1-1; maybe TRBD1 (6 bases). The CDR3 sequence is 12 residues long. Germline-derived CDR1 and CDR2 are SQVTM and ANQGSEA. The CDR3 DNA sequence: TGCAGAGTCGGCACACAGGGAAATGAAGCTTTCTTT. Translated: CRVGTQGNEAFF.

This sequence joins TRBV2 and TRBJ1-5, with D uncertain. The germline V gene has CDR1 SNHLY and CDR2 FYNNEI. The CDR3 runs to 13 residues. The V and J ends lost 4 bases and 3 bases respectively, with 7 bases between them. CDR3: CASSAENNQPQHF. The CDR3 DNA reads TGTGCCAGCAGTGCCGAGAACAATCAGCCCCAGCATTTT.

This CDR3 reads CASSEALRGARDQETQYF. Here the CDR3 DNA reads TGTGCCAGCAGTGAAGCGCTTCGGGGGGCGCGGGACCAAGAGACCCAGTACTTC. The chain is built from TRBV2 and TRBJ2-5, with TRBD2 as a possible D gene (7 bases). Trimming removed 0 bases from V and 0 bases from J, with 17 bases in between. Germline V CDR1 and CDR2: SNHLY, FYNNEI. The CDR3 has 18 residues.

The CDR3 protein is CASSYDRVGAFF. The CDR3 coding sequence is TGTGCCAGCAGCTATGACAGGGTTGGGGCTTTCTTT. The V gene is TRBV4-2, the J gene TRBJ1-1; 7 bases are a match to TRBD1. The germline CDR1 and CDR2 sequences are LGHNA and YNFKEQ. With 5 bases clipped from V and 11 bases from J, the junction kept 8 bases outside the gene matches. The CDR3 totals 12 residues.

The genes are TRBV7-9 and TRBJ2-5; possibly TRBD2 for D (7 bases). The CDR3 has 14 amino acids. V was trimmed by 8 bases and J by 1 base, leaving 14 bases between them. Germline V CDR1 and CDR2: SEHNR, FQNEAQ (reference sequence). CDR3 protein: CASGQRGGQETQYF. In DNA, the CDR3 is TGTGCCAGCGGTCAGAGGGGGGGCCAAGAGACCCAGTACTTC.

J is TRBJ2-2 and V is TRBV2, with D maybe TRBD1 (5 bases). CDR1 is SNHLY, CDR2 FYNNEI, per germline. V was shortened by 5 bases and J by 6 bases, with 13 bases between the two germline ends. The CDR3 length is 14 residues. The CDR3 nucleotides are TGTGCCAGCAGTTCAACTCAGGGCCCCGGGGAGCTGTTTTTT. It specifies CASSSTQGPGELFF.

The rearrangement links TRBV10-3 to TRBJ1-2; 7 nucleotides line up with TRBD1. Unmatched junction bases numbered 10, after V lost 5 bases and J lost 7 bases. The germline V gene encodes CDR1 ENHRY and CDR2 SYGVKD. The CDR3 has 14 residues. CDR3 in DNA: TGTGCCATCAGTACCACTGGGACAGCAGGTGGCTACACCTTC. Its translation: CAISTTGTAGGYTF.

There are a few counts of this clone. J is TRBJ2-7 and V is TRBV27, with D possibly being TRBD2 (9 bases). The CDR3 is 16 residues long. With 5 bases removed from V and 3 bases from J, the gap between germline ends came to 20 bases. Germline CDR1 MNHEY, CDR2 SMNVEV (reference sequence). The CDR3: CASSPRGQRGDYEQYF. CDR3 nucleotide sequence: TGTGCCAGCAGTCCCAGGGGGCAGCGGGGGGACTACGAGCAGTACTTC.

This clone was picked up a small number of times. This sequence joins TRBV6-6 and TRBJ2-7; 7 bases fit TRBD2. Losses at the gene ends were 8 bases for V and 6 bases for J; bases not matched to a gene: 13. The CDR3 consists of 14 residues. Per germline, CDR1 MNHNY and CDR2 SVGAGI (reference sequence). The CDR3 coding sequence is TGTGCCAGCCAACGAGCGCGGGGGATAGGCGAGCAGTACTTC. It specifies CASQRARGIGEQYF.

Relative to its sample, this clone is medium-sized (0.01 to 0.1%). This sample includes further DNA sequences coding for the same CDR3. The V and J genes are TRBV28 and TRBJ2-7; TRBD2 is a possible D gene (7 bases). V shed 2 bases and J shed 4 bases, with 15 bases lying between them. CDR3 length: 15 amino acids. Germline CDR1 and CDR2: MDHEN and SYDVKM. The CDR3 nucleotides are TGTGCCAGCAGTTTACTAGGGGGGGACCTGTACGAGCAGTACTTC. Translated: CASSLLGGDLYEQYF.

This clone occurred once. The rearrangement uses TRBV29-1 and TRBJ1-1, with D maybe TRBD1 (5 bases). The CDR3 sequence is 13 residues long. CDR1 and CDR2 (germline): SQVTM, ANQGSEA. The ends were cut back, 4 bases at V and 0 bases at J, with 9 bases in the middle. The DNA for the CDR3 is TGCAGCGTTGTAGGGGTGATGAACACTGAAGCTTTCTTT. Its protein product is CSVVGVMNTEAFF. The complete variable domain, with remaining parts taken from reference TRBV29-1 and TRBJ1-1, reads SAVISQKPSRDICQRGTSLTIQCQVDSQVTMMFWYRQQPGQSLTLIATANQGSEATYESGFVIDKFPISRPNLTFSTLTVSNMSPEDSSIYLCSVVGVMNTEAFFGQGTRLTVV.

This clone turned up a few times. The chain couples TRBV7-2 to TRBJ1-1, with a weak D call TRBD1 (5 bases). The V end lost 7 bases, the J end lost 3 bases, and 12 bases lay between the germline ends. The germline V gene has CDR1 SGHTA and CDR2 FQGNSA. The CDR3 loop spans 13 amino acids. The CDR3 spells CASTEGRDTEAFF. The CDR3 DNA is TGTGCCAGCACAGAGGGGAGGGACACTGAAGCTTTCTTT.

This clone was observed a few times. The J gene is TRBJ2-7, the V gene TRBV5-4; D might be TRBD2 (6 bases). The V gene's germline CDR1 is SGHNT and CDR2 YYREEE (reference sequence). V gave up 0 bases and J gave up 5 bases, with 12 bases separating them. This CDR3 has 14 residues. In DNA, the CDR3 is TGTGCCAGCAGCTTGGTGGCAGGGAGGCACGAGCAGTACTTC. Protein: CASSLVAGRHEQYF.

The chain recombines TRBV7-3 with TRBJ2-7; a weak D match, TRBD1 (6 bases). The V and J ends lost 4 bases and 3 bases respectively, with 10 bases between them. Germline CDR1 SGHTA, CDR2 FQGTGA. CDR3 length: 13 amino acids. CDR3 DNA: TGTGCCAGCAGCTCAGGGGTAGACTACGAGCAGTACTTC. It yields the protein CASSSGVDYEQYF.

The chain combines TRBV2 with TRBJ2-1; tentatively, D is TRBD2 (6 bases). The CDR3 runs 14 residues. CDR1 is SNHLY and CDR2 is FYNNEI in the germline V gene. V was trimmed by 6 bases and J by 12 bases, leaving 21 bases between them. The CDR3 DNA sequence: TGTGCCAGCAGGGGACTTAGCGATAAAAGGAGGCAGTTCTTC. It yields the protein CASRGLSDKRRQFF.

This clone appeared once. J is TRBJ2-5 and V is TRBV4-1, with 9 bases matching TRBD1. This CDR3 comprises 16 residues. J gave up 4 bases and V 0 bases, and 6 bases lay outside the gene matches. From germline, CDR1 is MGHRA and CDR2 YSYEKL. DNA of the CDR3: TGCGCCAGCAGCCAAGAGGGACAGGGCCCATTAGAGACCCAGTACTTC. Translating gives CASSQEGQGPLETQYF.

This clone was picked up one time. This rearrangement joins TRBV4-1 to TRBJ2-5; the D gene is possibly TRBD2 (5 bases). Germline V CDR1 and CDR2: MGHRA, YSYEKL. The CDR3 length is 13 residues. V lost 4 bases and J 5 bases, leaving 11 bases between the germline ends. Here the CDR3 DNA reads TGCGCCAGCAGCCCCTCAGCGGACGAGACCCAGTACTTC. As protein: CASSPSADETQYF.

The V call is TRBV18, the J call TRBJ1-1, with 7 bases matching TRBD1. The trim removed 2 bases at V and 5 bases at J, leaving 11 bases unmatched. Germline assignment: CDR1 KGHSH and CDR2 LQKENI. This CDR3 contains 16 residues. CDR3 sequence: CASSPVTGTVGTEAFF. The CDR3 DNA sequence: TGTGCCAGCTCACCAGTCACCGGGACAGTCGGAACTGAAGCTTTCTTT.

This clone was counted a few times. The genes are TRBV5-1 and TRBJ2-1, with 12 bases that match TRBD2. In germline, CDR1 is SGHRS, CDR2 YFSETQ. Trimming took 4 bases from V and 6 from J; bases not matched to a gene: 14. The CDR3 spans 18 residues. Here the CDR3 DNA reads TGCGCCAGCAGCCTAATCGGGCTAGCGGGGGGGGGAGGCAATGAGCAGTTCTTC. It encodes CASSLIGLAGGGGNEQFF.

This rearrangement joins TRBV2 to TRBJ2-1, with 8 bases matching TRBD1. The J segment lost 9 bases and the V segment lost 5 bases, leaving 9 bases of the junction unmatched. The CDR3 has 14 amino acids. From germline, CDR1 is SNHLY and CDR2 FYNNEI. CDR3 in DNA: TGTGCCAGCAGTCCGTCGACAGGGGCGAGTGAGCAGTTCTTC. Protein: CASSPSTGASEQFF.

The rearrangement joins TRBV11-3 to TRBJ2-7; 9 nucleotides line up with TRBD1. Germline V CDR1 and CDR2: SGHNT, YENEEA. The CDR3 sequence is 15 residues long. V lost 1 base to trimming and J lost 5 bases; unmatched junction nucleotides: 6. CDR3 bases: TGTGCCAGCAGCTTAGGGGACAGGGTCTTCGACGAGCAGTACTTC. Protein sequence: CASSLGDRVFDEQYF. The full variable domain, its missing parts supplied by reference TRBV11-3 and TRBJ2-7, is EAGVVQSPRYKIIEKKQPVAFWCNPISGHNTLYWYLQNLGQGPELLIRYENEEAVDDSQLPKDRFSAERLKGVDSTLKIQPAELGDSAVYLCASSLGDRVFDEQYFGPGTRLTVT.

This clone was seen only once. The rearrangement uses TRBV19 and TRBJ2-1; 10 nucleotides line up with TRBD2. Unmatched junction bases numbered 7, after V lost 7 bases and J lost 7 bases. Germline V gives CDR1 LNHDA, CDR2 SQIVND (reference sequence). This CDR3 is built from 14 residues. Here the CDR3 DNA reads TGTGCCAGTAACTTAGCGGGGGGTGGTAATGAGCAGTTCTTC. Its protein is CASNLAGGGNEQFF.